This T cell receptor (beta chain) was sequenced during a study of T cells in Graves' hyperthyroidism and ophthalmopathy (dated 2019 in TCRdb). With regard to the full study: Peripheral blood was sampled at the time of initial diagnosis, prior to any treatment. Once sampling was done, hyperthyroidism patients were given methimazole at a starting dose of 30 mg daily, whereas ophthalmopathy patients were given high-dose intravenous methylprednisolone. An independent validation cohort of some 18 hyperthyroidism patients and 17 patients who later progressed to ophthalmopathy tested prospective prediction of ophthalmopathy. The roughly 91 discovery patients were randomly divided into training and test sets at a 7:3 ratio. To identify TCR V-J signatures that set the groups apart, the researchers used a discovery cohort of about a hundred patients, made up of about 44 with Graves' ophthalmopathy and 57 with stable Graves' hyperthyroidism. In six Graves' hyperthyroidism patients, the study also compared T-cell repertoires from thyroid tissue with T-cell repertoires from blood. The paper reports TCR Vbeta CDR3 sequencing of roughly 140 peripheral blood samples: approximately 43 ophthalmopathy, under 80 hyperthyroidism and approximately 17 progressor patients. Overall results and qualifications from the work: In cross-validation, a model built on a 13 V-J signature told ophthalmopathy apart from stable hyperthyroidism with about 90% sensitivity and roughly 81% specificity, and in testing the same model reached 80%/75%. In validation, the model predicted progression to ophthalmopathy with over 65% sensitivity and around 72% specificity, a median of 6.5 months before onset. No statistical method was used to set the sample size in advance, and investigators knew the group allocation. Blood samples also contained most of the expanded thyroid clonotypes (frequency above 0.001), which suggests that blood repertoires may reflect thyroid immune responses.

From the germline V gene, CDR1 is MDHEN and CDR2 is SYDVKM. Inclusive of both ends, the CDR3 amounts to 15 amino acids. A remark on this clonotype: Its antigen is still unknown. The conserved phenylalanine or tryptophan normally closing the CDR3 is absent here, so this likely arose from a read error. No DNA is shown, since the ends of the CDR3 on it are uncertain; the CDR3 is the one TCRdb lists.

The hyperthyroidism patients were between 18 and 65 years old and newly diagnosed, with a disease duration of less than 2 months. Any patient with an uncontrolled infection, another autoimmune disease, pregnancy or lactation was excluded. Clinical symptoms, serum thyroxine and TRAb, thyroid ultrasound, and orbital computed tomography formed the basis for the diagnoses. Blood from progressor patients was collected at the time of first diagnosis with hyperthyroidism, before any ophthalmopathy symptoms had appeared. PBMCs were isolated from 7.5 to 10 ml of fresh peripheral blood by Ficoll-Paque density gradient centrifugation. Progressor patients were first diagnosed with Graves' hyperthyroidism and then developed ophthalmopathy during follow-up. Total RNA was extracted with Trizol reagent, and quality was checked on an Agilent 2100 Bioanalyzer. The TCR beta CDR3 regions were amplified from the RNA transcripts. The TCR CDR3 was subjected to a first round of RT-PCR using the HTBI primer set and the Qiagen OneStep RT-PCR kit. Libraries were constructed in a second round of multiplex PCR, after which size selection and purification were carried out. Sequencing of the libraries was done on an Illumina HiSeq2000 using paired-end 100 bp reads. In the source study's methods: SOAPnuke was used to process the raw data, throwing out any read that contained adapters or uncalled bases, had a mean Phred below 15, or lacked an exact constant-primer or identifier match. High-quality paired reads were merged with COPE v1.2.5, and unique nucleotide sequences were defined as clonotypes. Clonotypes were aligned to IMGT TRBV, TRBD and TRBJ reference segments using MiTCR v1.1. Only V-J combinations with frequency above 0.0001, covering about 99% of repertoires, were analysed. The TCS score was defined as the ratio of F50 (clonal expansion) to E x V (chaos), calculated using BLOSUM62-based TCRdist between CDR3 peptides within each V-J. Welch's t-statistics and random forest reduced some 510 V-J features to 10 to 15, which were used in a naive Bayes classifier (R e1071). TCRdb's own reprocessing of the public reads used fastp at Q25 and MiXCR and kept productive beta chains. Each record represents a unique CDR3 protein, reported with the most common genes and DNA among its rows. It is TCRdb's table, rather than the study itself, that gives the V and J calls and clone size. The sample includes under 300,000 distinct CDR3 sequences, with roughly 15% observed a single time. In total, the top ten clones hold roughly 31% of the sample.

The sequence is built from TRBV28 and TRBJ1-5; the D call in the table, TRBD1, was not verified against the DNA. Specimen: blood. The receptor was isolated from a woman in her forties or fifties with Graves' hyperthyroidism that later progressed to Graves' ophthalmopathy. The CDR3 region: CASSPGKGSNQPQHL.